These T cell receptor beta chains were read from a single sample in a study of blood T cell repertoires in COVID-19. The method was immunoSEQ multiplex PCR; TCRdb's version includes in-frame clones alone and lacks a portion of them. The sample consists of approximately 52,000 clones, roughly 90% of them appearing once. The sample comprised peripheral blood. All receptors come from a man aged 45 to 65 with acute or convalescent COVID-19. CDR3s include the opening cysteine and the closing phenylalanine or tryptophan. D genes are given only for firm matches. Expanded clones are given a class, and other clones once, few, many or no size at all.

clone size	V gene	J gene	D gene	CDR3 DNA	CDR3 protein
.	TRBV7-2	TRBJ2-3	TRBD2	TGTGCCAGCAGCTTAGCCGGGACTAGCGGCACAGATACGCAGTATTTT	CASSLAGTSGTDTQYF
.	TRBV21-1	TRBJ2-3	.	TGTGCCAGCAGCAAAGTGCCAGCGGGGGGGCCGTTTTTTACAGATACGCAGTATTTT	CASSKVPAGGPFFTDTQYF
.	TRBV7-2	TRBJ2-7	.	TGTGCCAGCAGCCCCCCAGGGCCTTCCTACGAGCAGTACTTC	CASSPPGPSYEQYF
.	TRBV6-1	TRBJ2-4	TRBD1	TGTGCCAGCAGTGACAACCCGGGACAGGGGAACATTCAGTACTTC	CASSDNPGQGNIQYF
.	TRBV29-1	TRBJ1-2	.	TGCAGCGGGGCTGATTTGCATGGCTACACCTTC	CSGADLHGYTF
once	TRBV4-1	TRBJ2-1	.	TGCGCCAGCAGCCATCAGTACAATGAGCAGTTCTTC	CASSHQYNEQFF
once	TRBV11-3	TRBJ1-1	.	TGTGCCAGCAGCTTAACTTCTACTACTGAAGCTTTCTTT	CASSLTSTTEAFF
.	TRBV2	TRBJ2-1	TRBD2	TGTGCCAGCAGTGCCCGACTAGCGGGAGACAATGAGCAGTTCTTC	CASSARLAGDNEQFF
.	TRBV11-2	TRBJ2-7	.	TGTGCCAGCAGCTTGTCGGAAGGGGTGACCTACGAGCAGTACTTC	CASSLSEGVTYEQYF
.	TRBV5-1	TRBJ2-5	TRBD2	TGCGCCAGCAGCCCCGGACTAGCGGGGGGGCAAGAGACCCAGTACTTC	CASSPGLAGGQETQYF
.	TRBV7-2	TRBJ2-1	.	TGTGCCAGCAGCTTAGCGGGGGGGGGCTATGAGCAGTTCTTC	CASSLAGGGYEQFF
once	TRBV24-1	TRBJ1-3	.	TGTGCCACCAGTGATTTCGGCCAGGGTGGAAACACCATATATTTT	CATSDFGQGGNTIYF
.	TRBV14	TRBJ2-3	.	TGTGCCAGCAGCCTAAGCCGGAGACAGATCACAGATACGCAGTATTTT	CASSLSRRQITDTQYF
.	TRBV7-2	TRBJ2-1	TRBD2	TGTGCCAGCCTCCAAGCGGGGCTAGCGGGGGTGAATGAGCAGTTCTTC	CASLQAGLAGVNEQFF
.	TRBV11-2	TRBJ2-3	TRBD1	TGTGCCAGCAGCTCCAGACAGGGATCGCGTCCGGATTTT	CASSSRQGSRPDF
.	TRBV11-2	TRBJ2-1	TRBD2	TGTGCCAGCAGCCCCCGGACTAGCGGGGGGGCTGAGCAGTTCTTC	CASSPRTSGGAEQFF
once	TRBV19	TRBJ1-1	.	TGTGCCAGTACCAAATACGAGGATTCGAACACTGAAGCTTTCTTT	CASTKYEDSNTEAFF
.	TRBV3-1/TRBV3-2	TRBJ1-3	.	TGTGCCAGCAGCCAAGATTCTCTACGGGGTATTGATGGAAACACCATATATTTT	CASSQDSLRGIDGNTIYF
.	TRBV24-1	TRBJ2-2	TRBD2	TGTGCCACCAGTGACCCAGTTGGGGGGGCCGGGGAGCTGTTTTTT	CATSDPVGGAGELFF
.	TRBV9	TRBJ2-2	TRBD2	TGTGCCAGCAGCCCGGGGGGGCTACCGAACACCGGGGAGCTGTTTTTT	CASSPGGLPNTGELFF
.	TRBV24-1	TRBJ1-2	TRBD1	TGTGCCACCAGTGGTCCGGTGGACAGGGGGGGCGGCTACACCTTC	CATSGPVDRGGGYTF
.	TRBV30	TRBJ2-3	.	TGTGCCTGGAGCCGGGACTTTAGCACAGATACGCAGTATTTT	CAWSRDFSTDTQYF
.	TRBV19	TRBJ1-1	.	TGTGCCAGTAGTGGGGGACAACTAAACACTGAAGCTTTCTTT	CASSGGQLNTEAFF
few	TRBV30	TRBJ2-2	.	TGTGCCTGGAGTATCACCGGGGGGCGTACGGGGGAGCTGTTTTTT	CAWSITGGRTGELFF
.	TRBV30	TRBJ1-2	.	TGTGCCTGGGAGGTCGACGGTAACTATGGCTACACCTTC	CAWEVDGNYGYTF
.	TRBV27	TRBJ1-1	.	TGTGCCAGCAGGGCGATGCTAGTCGGGGGCACTGAAGCTTTCTTT	CASRAMLVGGTEAFF
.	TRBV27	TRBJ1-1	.	TGTGCCAGCATAAACTACGGTCTGAACACTGAAGCTTTCTTT	CASINYGLNTEAFF
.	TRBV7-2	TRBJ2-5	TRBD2	TGTGCCAGCACCCTCGGGGGGGAAGAGACCCAGTACTTC	CASTLGGEETQYF
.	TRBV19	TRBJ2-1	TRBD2	TGTGCCAGTAAAAAAACGAGCGGGGGGGCCAGTGAGCAGTTCTTC	CASKKTSGGASEQFF
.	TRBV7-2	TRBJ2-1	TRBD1	TGTGCCAGCAGCTTAGCCAGGCCGGGACAGCGTTACAATGAGCAGTTCTTC	CASSLARPGQRYNEQFF
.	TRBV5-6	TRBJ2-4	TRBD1	TGTGCCAGCAGCTTGGTGGGACAGGGGGCCAAAAACATTCAGTACTTC	CASSLVGQGAKNIQYF
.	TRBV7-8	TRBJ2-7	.	TGTGCCAGCAGCTTAAGGGGAAACAACTACGAGCAGTACTTC	CASSLRGNNYEQYF
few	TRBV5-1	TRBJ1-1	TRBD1	TGCGCCAGCAGATTTCAGGACAGGGGCGACACTGAAGCTTTCTTT	CASRFQDRGDTEAFF
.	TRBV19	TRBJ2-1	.	TGTGCCAGTAGTATCACAGGATATGAGCAGTTCTTC	CASSITGYEQFF
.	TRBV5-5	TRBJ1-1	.	TGTGCCAGCAGCTGGGGGCGAAGCACTGAAGCTTTCTTT	CASSWGRSTEAFF
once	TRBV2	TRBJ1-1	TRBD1	TGTGCCAGCACTGGACAGGGGTTAGGCGGCACTGAAGCTTTCTTT	CASTGQGLGGTEAFF
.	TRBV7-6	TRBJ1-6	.	TGTGCCAGCAGCTTAAACACCTCACCCTCTCCCCTCCACTTT	CASSLNTSPSPLHF
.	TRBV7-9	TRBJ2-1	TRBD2	TGTGCCAGCAGTGGGACTAGCGGGGGGGCGTCCTACAATGAGCAGTTCTTC	CASSGTSGGASYNEQFF
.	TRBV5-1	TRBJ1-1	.	TGCGCCAGCAGCTTGGGGGGAGGGGCAGACGAAGCTTTCTTT	CASSLGGGADEAFF
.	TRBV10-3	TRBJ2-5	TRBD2	TGTGCCATCAGTGGACTAGCGGGGGTAGGCGGGACCCAGTACTTC	CAISGLAGVGGTQYF
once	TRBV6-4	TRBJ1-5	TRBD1	TGTGCCAGCAGTGACTCGTGCAGGGGGAGCAATCAGCCCCAGCATTTT	CASSDSCRGSNQPQHF
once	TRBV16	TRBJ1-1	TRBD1	TGTGCCAGCAGCCAATCGGGACAGGCGAACACTGAAGCTTTCTTT	CASSQSGQANTEAFF
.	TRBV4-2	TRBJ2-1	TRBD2	TGTGCCAGCAGCCAAGAAGGGACTAACCTATACAATGAGCAGTTCTTC	CASSQEGTNLYNEQFF
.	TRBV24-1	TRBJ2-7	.	TGTGCCACCAGTGATTTTGGCCAGGGGAAAAACGAGCAGTACTTC	CATSDFGQGKNEQYF
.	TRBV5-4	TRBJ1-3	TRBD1	TGTGCCAGCAGCTCGACAGGGGACAGCTCTGGAAACACCATATATTTT	CASSSTGDSSGNTIYF